The next 12 T cell receptor beta chains were all read from a single sample in a study of blood T cell repertoires in COVID-19. Generated by immunoSEQ multiplex PCR, the TCRdb table keeps only in-frame clones and is missing some. The data contain about 330,000 clones, 87% of them singletons. Sequenced input: peripheral blood. The origin of the receptors is a young man with COVID-19, enrolled during active disease.

This clone was counted a few times. V gene TRBV5-1 combines with J gene TRBJ2-7; 9 bases fit TRBD1. The CDR3 is 16 amino acids. Germline CDR1 is SGHRS and CDR2 is YFSETQ. J lost 4 bases, V lost 7 bases, and 15 bases had no gene match. The chain's CDR3 is CASGVLGTGSGYEQYF. CDR3 DNA: TGCGCCAGCGGGGTTTTGGGGACAGGGAGTGGGTACGAGCAGTACTTC.

The chain has TRBV12-2 and TRBJ1-4; the table's D call, TRBD1, has no DNA check behind it. TRBV12-2 is flagged as a pseudogene. The CDR3 extends over 17 amino acids. The CDR3 loop is CASRLSGQGATNEKLFF. CDR3 coding DNA: TGTGCAAGTCGCTTGTCGGGACAGGGGGCAACTAATGAAAAACTGTTTTTT.

The chain links TRBV5-6 to TRBJ1-5; no clear D gene. The CDR3 loop spans 16 amino acids. The germline V and J ends were trimmed by 1 base and 0 bases, with 11 bases remaining between them. Germline V CDR1 and CDR2: SGHDT, YYEEEE. The CDR3, as DNA: TGTGCCAGCAGCTTGTTTAAACTCTATAGCAATCAGCCCCAGCATTTT. This codes for CASSLFKLYSNQPQHF.

As DNA, the CDR3 is TGTGCCAGTAGTATAGACGTTGACAGGCCTGGAAACACCATATATTTT. Residues: CASSIDVDRPGNTIYF. The chain is built from TRBV19 and TRBJ1-3; a weak D match, TRBD1 (6 bases). V was cut by 0 bases and J by 2 bases, with 11 bases left in between. This CDR3 comprises 16 residues. Germline loops: CDR1 LNHDA, CDR2 SQIVND (reference sequence).

The chain has TRBV27 and TRBJ1-1, with D possibly matching TRBD1 (5 bases). The germline gives CDR1 MNHEY, CDR2 SMNVEV (reference sequence). V gave up 3 bases and J gave up 0 bases, with 8 bases separating them. The CDR3 totals 14 residues. This CDR3 is CASSFLGVNTEAFF. CDR3 sequence (DNA): TGTGCCAGCAGTTTTTTAGGGGTGAACACTGAAGCTTTCTTT.

The genes are TRBV7-9 and TRBJ1-4; no firm D call. V lost 2 bases, J lost 11 bases, and 6 bases lay in between. Germline V lookup: CDR1 SEHNR, CDR2 FQNEAQ (reference sequence). CDR3 size: 11 residues. The CDR3 spells CASSLWEKLFF. The CDR3 DNA sequence: TGTGCCAGCAGCTTATGGGAGAAACTGTTTTTT.

The V gene is TRBV6-2 or TRBV6-3, the J gene TRBJ2-7, with a tentative D call TRBD1 (6 bases). Germline V gene data show CDR1 as MNHEY and CDR2 as SVGEGT. V was pared by 2 bases and J by 2 bases, with 16 bases between. The CDR3 is 16 amino acids. CDR3 DNA: TGTGCCAGCAGTTACCATAGGACAGTTACGACCTACGAGCAGTACTTC. This encodes CASSYHRTVTTYEQYF.

This chain links TRBV30 with TRBJ1-2; a possible D gene is TRBD1 (5 bases). V gave up 0 bases and J gave up 5 bases, with 13 bases separating them. CDR3 size: 14 residues. CDR1 and CDR2 from the germline V gene are GTSNPN and SVGIG (reference sequence). CDR3 in DNA: TGTGCCTGGAGTGTAAAACTGCCAGGGTATGGCTACACCTTC. Encoded protein: CAWSVKLPGYGYTF.

The chain employs TRBV12-3 or TRBV12-4 and TRBJ2-2; D remains ambiguous. Between the trimmed V and J ends, which lost 3 bases and 7 bases, there was a span of 9 bases. This CDR3 is 13 amino acids long. CDR3 sequence: CASSLVRIGELFF. CDR3 bases: TGTGCCAGCAGTTTGGTGCGGATCGGGGAGCTGTTTTTT.

This chain connects TRBV6-5 to TRBJ2-5, with D possibly matching TRBD1 (5 bases). The CDR3 runs to 14 residues. Germline V CDR1 and CDR2: MNHEY, SVGAGI. Between the trimmed V and J ends, which lost 4 bases and 9 bases, there was a span of 18 bases. The CDR3 sequence is CASSSDRGPASQYF. DNA of the CDR3: TGTGCCAGCAGTTCCGACAGAGGCCCCGCGTCCCAGTACTTC.

The rearrangement links TRBV9 to TRBJ2-7; tentatively, D is TRBD1 (5 bases). V was cut by 0 bases and J by 3 bases, with 13 bases left in between. The germline V gene has CDR1 SGDLS and CDR2 YYNGEE. CDR3 length: 15 residues. CDR3 amino acids: CASSVEGVDLYEQYF. The DNA of the CDR3 is TGTGCCAGCAGCGTAGAAGGGGTTGACCTCTACGAGCAGTACTTC.

The chain employs TRBV5-4 and TRBJ2-7, with 10 bases fitting TRBD1. CDR1 SGHNT and CDR2 YYREEE come from the germline V gene (reference sequence). The CDR3 sequence is 13 residues long. After removal of 4 bases from V and 6 bases from J, the junction contained 4 bases not matched to a gene. As DNA, the CDR3 is TGTGCCAGCAGCCGGGACAGGGGCCTCGAGCAGTACTTC. Its translation is CASSRDRGLEQYF. The full variable domain, with the rest looked up from reference TRBV5-4 and TRBJ2-7, is ETGVTQSPTHLIKTRGQQVTLRCSSQSGHNTVSWYQQALGQGPQFIFQYYREEENGRGNFPPRFSGLQFPNYSSELNVNALELDDSALYLCASSRDRGLEQYFGPGTRLTVT.